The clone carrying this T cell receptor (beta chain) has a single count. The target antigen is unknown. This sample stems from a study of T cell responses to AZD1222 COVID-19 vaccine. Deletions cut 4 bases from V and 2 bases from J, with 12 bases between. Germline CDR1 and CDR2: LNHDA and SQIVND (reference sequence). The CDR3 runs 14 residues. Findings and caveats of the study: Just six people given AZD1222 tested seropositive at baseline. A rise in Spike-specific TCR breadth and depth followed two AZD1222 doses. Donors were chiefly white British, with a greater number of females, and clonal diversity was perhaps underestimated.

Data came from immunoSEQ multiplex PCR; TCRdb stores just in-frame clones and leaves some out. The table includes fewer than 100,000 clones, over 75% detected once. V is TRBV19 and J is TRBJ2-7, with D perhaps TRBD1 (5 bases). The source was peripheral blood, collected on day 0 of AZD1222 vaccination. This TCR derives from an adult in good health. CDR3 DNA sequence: TGTGCCAGTAGTACCACAGGATTCCCCTACGAGCAGTACTTC. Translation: CASSTTGFPYEQYF.